A selection of T cell receptor beta chains follows, all from one sample in a study of blood T cell repertoires in COVID-19. Assay used: immunoSEQ multiplex PCR; TCRdb lists only in-frame clones, some missing. This table has around 170,000 clones, about 88% appearing once. The sample comprised peripheral blood. These TCRs come from a man aged 55 to 69 with acute or convalescent COVID-19. CDR3s leave out the opening cysteine and the closing phenylalanine or tryptophan. The order of the fields is V gene, J gene, CDR3 protein.

v_call: TRBV5-4
j_call: TRBJ2-1
cdr3_aa: ASSSWTSGSNEQF

v_call: TRBV9
j_call: TRBJ2-1
cdr3_aa: ASKDGLSTSSNEQF

v_call: TRBV5-1
j_call: TRBJ1-1
cdr3_aa: ASSLRAGQGEAF

v_call: TRBV5-1
j_call: TRBJ1-6
cdr3_aa: ASSLAGARNSPLH

v_call: TRBV25-1
j_call: TRBJ1-6
cdr3_aa: ASSESGFYNSPLH

v_call: TRBV7-9
j_call: TRBJ2-7
cdr3_aa: ASSLGLAGDEQY

v_call: TRBV5-6
j_call: TRBJ1-2
cdr3_aa: ASGQTNYGYT

v_call: TRBV12-3/TRBV12-4
j_call: TRBJ2-1
cdr3_aa: ASTLDRDNEQF

v_call: TRBV5-4
j_call: TRBJ2-1
cdr3_aa: ASARGGGATLYNEQF

v_call: TRBV6-1
j_call: TRBJ1-1
cdr3_aa: ASSERQGSAEAF

v_call: TRBV24-1
j_call: TRBJ1-1
cdr3_aa: ATSDLQGPNTEAF

v_call: TRBV7-3
j_call: TRBJ2-1
cdr3_aa: ASSSGGSYNEQF

v_call: TRBV7-2
j_call: TRBJ2-5
cdr3_aa: ASSTRYGETQY

v_call: TRBV11-3
j_call: TRBJ1-6
cdr3_aa: ASSFSAEGFSPLH

v_call: TRBV2
j_call: TRBJ1-1
cdr3_aa: ASSEQGRDTEAF

v_call: TRBV4-2
j_call: TRBJ2-5
cdr3_aa: ASSQGQGKEETQY

v_call: TRBV10-1
j_call: TRBJ2-6
cdr3_aa: ASSFGQGAPGANVLT

v_call: TRBV27
j_call: TRBJ2-7
cdr3_aa: ASSSLQSGGYEQY

v_call: TRBV19
j_call: TRBJ1-1
cdr3_aa: ASTLGTPGFAEAF

v_call: TRBV6-6
j_call: TRBJ1-5
cdr3_aa: ASSFRDRVNQPQH

v_call: TRBV11-3
j_call: TRBJ2-7
cdr3_aa: ASRVTGTGDYEQY

v_call: TRBV2
j_call: TRBJ1-1
cdr3_aa: AIPTGNTEAF

v_call: TRBV5-6
j_call: TRBJ2-6
cdr3_aa: ASTPSGGANVLT

v_call: TRBV29-1
j_call: TRBJ2-7
cdr3_aa: SVEDWDRGYEQY

v_call: TRBV7-9
j_call: TRBJ2-6
cdr3_aa: ASSGDRSAPGANVLT

v_call: TRBV7-2
j_call: TRBJ2-7
cdr3_aa: ASSYRDRGHPGEQY

v_call: TRBV5-6
j_call: TRBJ2-3
cdr3_aa: ASSLTGISTDTQY

v_call: TRBV10-2
j_call: TRBJ1-5
cdr3_aa: ASSDTGWNNQPQH

v_call: TRBV9
j_call: TRBJ1-2
cdr3_aa: ASSAADYGYT

v_call: TRBV10-1
j_call: TRBJ1-2
cdr3_aa: ASSRQGGGYT

v_call: TRBV5-4
j_call: TRBJ2-5
cdr3_aa: ASSSRLAGGPEETQY

v_call: TRBV6-2/TRBV6-3
j_call: TRBJ1-5
cdr3_aa: ASSRWGDQPQH

v_call: TRBV10-1
j_call: TRBJ2-2
cdr3_aa: ARTLPTSTGELF

v_call: TRBV11-2
j_call: TRBJ2-2
cdr3_aa: ASSLERRERTGELF

v_call: TRBV5-1
j_call: TRBJ2-5
cdr3_aa: ASSLRGREETQY

v_call: TRBV18
j_call: TRBJ2-2
cdr3_aa: ASSPAREVVTGELF

v_call: TRBV7-9
j_call: TRBJ1-1
cdr3_aa: ASSLSGGTEAF

v_call: TRBV24-1
j_call: TRBJ2-5
cdr3_aa: ATSEGARETQY

v_call: TRBV10-3
j_call: TRBJ2-1
cdr3_aa: AISDPRQGRNEQF

v_call: TRBV27
j_call: TRBJ1-2
cdr3_aa: ASTSGGSYGYT

v_call: TRBV12-3/TRBV12-4
j_call: TRBJ1-1
cdr3_aa: ASRKGLGTEAF

v_call: TRBV19
j_call: TRBJ2-7
cdr3_aa: ASSILAGDHEQY

v_call: TRBV24-1
j_call: TRBJ2-2
cdr3_aa: ATSLAGVTGELF

v_call: TRBV7-9
j_call: TRBJ2-3
cdr3_aa: ASRPGLATDTQY

v_call: TRBV5-8
j_call: TRBJ1-1
cdr3_aa: ASSRLSEAF

v_call: TRBV25-1
j_call: TRBJ1-6
cdr3_aa: ASSTLPGGNSPLH

v_call: TRBV24-1
j_call: TRBJ1-4
cdr3_aa: ATSDSRQGVEKLF

v_call: TRBV6-6
j_call: TRBJ2-2
cdr3_aa: ASRLAGGITGELF

v_call: TRBV7-9
j_call: TRBJ2-4
cdr3_aa: ASSSLGLAGEKKNIQY

v_call: TRBV6-5
j_call: TRBJ1-5
cdr3_aa: ASSRTGGSNQPQH

v_call: TRBV29-1
j_call: TRBJ1-1
cdr3_aa: SVARHHTEAF

v_call: TRBV11-2
j_call: TRBJ1-3
cdr3_aa: ASSFTPSSGNTIY

v_call: TRBV6-5
j_call: TRBJ1-1
cdr3_aa: ASSYPSSQNTEAF

v_call: TRBV7-9
j_call: TRBJ2-2
cdr3_aa: ASSSTRDFKAGELF

v_call: TRBV9
j_call: TRBJ2-5
cdr3_aa: ASSPVDRTDQETQY

v_call: TRBV5-4
j_call: TRBJ2-1
cdr3_aa: ASSLVTSNEQF

v_call: TRBV9
j_call: TRBJ2-3
cdr3_aa: AGALGGQGDTQY

v_call: TRBV6-9
j_call: TRBJ1-2
cdr3_aa: ASSYWGENGHGYT

v_call: TRBV5-8
j_call: TRBJ1-2
cdr3_aa: ASSLVGLYGYT

v_call: TRBV7-9
j_call: TRBJ1-6
cdr3_aa: ASSRDRGSQNSPLH